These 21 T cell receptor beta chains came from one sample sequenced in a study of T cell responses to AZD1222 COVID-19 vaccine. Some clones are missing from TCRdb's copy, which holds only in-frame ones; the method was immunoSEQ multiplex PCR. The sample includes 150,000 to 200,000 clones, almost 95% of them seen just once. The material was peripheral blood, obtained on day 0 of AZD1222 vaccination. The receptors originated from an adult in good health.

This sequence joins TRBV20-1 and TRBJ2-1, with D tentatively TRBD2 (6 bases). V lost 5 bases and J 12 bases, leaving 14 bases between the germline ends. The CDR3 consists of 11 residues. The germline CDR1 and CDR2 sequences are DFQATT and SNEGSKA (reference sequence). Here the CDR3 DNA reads TGCAGTGCTCTCGGGGTCGGGGGGCAGTTCTTC. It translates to CSALGVGGQFF.

DNA of the CDR3: TGTGCCAGCAGTGAAGGTGCAGGGGGCAATCAGCCCCAGCATTTT. Protein product: CASSEGAGGNQPQHF. The chain employs TRBV6-1 and TRBJ1-5; possibly TRBD1 for D (6 bases). The germline CDR1 and CDR2 sequences are MNHNS and SASEGT. This CDR3 region has 15 residues. Trimming left V 1 base short and J 2 bases short, with 9 bases between.

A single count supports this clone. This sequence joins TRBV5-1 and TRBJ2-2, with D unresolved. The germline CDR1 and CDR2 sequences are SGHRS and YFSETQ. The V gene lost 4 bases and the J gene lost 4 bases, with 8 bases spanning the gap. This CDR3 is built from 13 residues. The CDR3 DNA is TGCGCCAGCAGCGAGACTCGCACCGGGGAGCTGTTTTTT. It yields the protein CASSETRTGELFF.

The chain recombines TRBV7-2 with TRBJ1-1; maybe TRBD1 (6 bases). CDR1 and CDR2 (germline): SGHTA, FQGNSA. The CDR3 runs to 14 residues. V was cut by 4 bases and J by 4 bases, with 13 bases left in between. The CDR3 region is CASSSAGEATEAFF. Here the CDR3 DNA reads TGTGCCAGCAGCTCAGCAGGGGAAGCCACTGAAGCTTTCTTT.

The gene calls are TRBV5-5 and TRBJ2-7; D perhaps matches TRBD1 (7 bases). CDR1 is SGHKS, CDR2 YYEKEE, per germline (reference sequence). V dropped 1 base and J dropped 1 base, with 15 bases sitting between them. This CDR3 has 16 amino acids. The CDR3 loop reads CASSLRAGGFSYEQYF. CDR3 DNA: TGTGCCAGCAGCTTGAGGGCAGGGGGGTTTTCCTACGAGCAGTACTTC.

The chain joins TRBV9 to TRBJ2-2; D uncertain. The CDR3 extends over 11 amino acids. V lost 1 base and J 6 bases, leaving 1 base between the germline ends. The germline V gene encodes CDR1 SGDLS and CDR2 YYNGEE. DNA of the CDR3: TGTGCCAGCAGCGTACCCGGGGAGCTGTTTTTT. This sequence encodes CASSVPGELFF.

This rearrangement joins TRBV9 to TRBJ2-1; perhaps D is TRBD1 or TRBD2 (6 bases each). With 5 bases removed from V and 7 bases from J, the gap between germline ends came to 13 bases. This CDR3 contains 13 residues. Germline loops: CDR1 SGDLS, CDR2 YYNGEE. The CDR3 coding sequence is TGTGCCAGCAGTTTAAGGGGGGATAATGAGCAGTTCTTC. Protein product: CASSLRGDNEQFF.

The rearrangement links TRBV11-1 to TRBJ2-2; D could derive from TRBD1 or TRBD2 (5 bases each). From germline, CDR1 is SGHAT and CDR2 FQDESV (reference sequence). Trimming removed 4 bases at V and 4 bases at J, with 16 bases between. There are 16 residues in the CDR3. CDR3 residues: CASSYTPGTPTGELFF. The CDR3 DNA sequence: TGTGCCAGCAGCTACACCCCTGGGACGCCCACCGGGGAGCTGTTTTTT.

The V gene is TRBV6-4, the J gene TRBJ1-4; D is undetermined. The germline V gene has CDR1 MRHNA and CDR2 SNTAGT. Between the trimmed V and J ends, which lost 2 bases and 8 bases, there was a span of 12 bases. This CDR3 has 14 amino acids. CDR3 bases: TGTGCCAGCAGTGACCGGGCAGGAGGGGAAAAACTGTTTTTT. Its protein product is CASSDRAGGEKLFF.

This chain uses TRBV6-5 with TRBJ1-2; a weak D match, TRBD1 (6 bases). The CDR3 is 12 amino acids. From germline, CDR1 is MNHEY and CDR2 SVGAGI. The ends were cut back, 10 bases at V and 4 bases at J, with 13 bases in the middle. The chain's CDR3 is CAIGGPGYGYTF. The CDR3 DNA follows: TGTGCCATAGGGGGACCGGGCTATGGCTACACCTTC.

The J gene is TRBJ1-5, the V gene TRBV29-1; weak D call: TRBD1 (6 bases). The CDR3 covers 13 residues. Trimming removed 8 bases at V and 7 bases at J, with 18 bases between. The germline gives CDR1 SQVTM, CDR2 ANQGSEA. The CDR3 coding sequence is TGCAGCCAGAAGGTCGGGGGCGGCCAGCCCCAGCATTTT. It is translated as CSQKVGGGQPQHF.

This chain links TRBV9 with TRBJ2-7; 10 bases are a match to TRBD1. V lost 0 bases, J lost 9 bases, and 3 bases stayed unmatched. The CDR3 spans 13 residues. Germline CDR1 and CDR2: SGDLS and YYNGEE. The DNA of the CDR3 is TGTGCCAGCAGCGTAGGGGACAGGGGATCGCAGTACTTC. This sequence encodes CASSVGDRGSQYF.

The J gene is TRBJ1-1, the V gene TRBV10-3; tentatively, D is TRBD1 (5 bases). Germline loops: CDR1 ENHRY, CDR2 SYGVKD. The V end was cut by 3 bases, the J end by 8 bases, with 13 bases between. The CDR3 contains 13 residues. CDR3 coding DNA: TGTGCCATCAGTGATCCAGGGAGGGTAGAAGCTTTCTTT. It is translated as CAISDPGRVEAFF.

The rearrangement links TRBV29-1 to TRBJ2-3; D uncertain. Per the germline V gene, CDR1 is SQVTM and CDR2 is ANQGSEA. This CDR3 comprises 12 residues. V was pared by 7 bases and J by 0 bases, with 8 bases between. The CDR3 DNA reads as TGCAGCGAAGGCAGGAGCACAGATACGCAGTATTTT. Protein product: CSEGRSTDTQYF.

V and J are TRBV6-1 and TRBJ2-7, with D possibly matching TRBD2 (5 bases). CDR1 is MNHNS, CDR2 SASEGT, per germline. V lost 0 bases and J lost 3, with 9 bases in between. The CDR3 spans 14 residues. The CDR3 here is CASSEARGLYEQYF. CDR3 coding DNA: TGTGCCAGCAGTGAAGCCCGGGGTCTCTACGAGCAGTACTTC.

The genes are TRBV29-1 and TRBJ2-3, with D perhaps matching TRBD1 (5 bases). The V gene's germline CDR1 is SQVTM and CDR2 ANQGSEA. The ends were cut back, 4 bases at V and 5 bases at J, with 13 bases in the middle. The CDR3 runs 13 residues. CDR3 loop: CSVGRSGKDTQYF. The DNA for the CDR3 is TGCAGCGTTGGAAGGTCAGGGAAAGATACGCAGTATTTT.

The CDR3 reads CASSPGQAGTEAFF. The CDR3 DNA is TGTGCCAGCAGCCCGGGACAGGCGGGCACTGAAGCTTTCTTT. The rearrangement joins TRBV7-8 to TRBJ1-1, with 8 bases identical to TRBD1. V lost 5 bases, J lost 4 bases, and 6 bases stayed unmatched. Germline V lookup: CDR1 SGHVS, CDR2 FQNEAQ. The CDR3 has 14 residues.

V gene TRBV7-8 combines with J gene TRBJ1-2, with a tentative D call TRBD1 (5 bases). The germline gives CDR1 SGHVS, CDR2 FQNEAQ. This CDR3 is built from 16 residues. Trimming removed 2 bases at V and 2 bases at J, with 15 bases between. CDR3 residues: CASSLISGVQNYGYTF. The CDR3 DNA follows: TGTGCCAGCAGCTTAATCTCGGGGGTACAGAACTATGGCTACACCTTC.

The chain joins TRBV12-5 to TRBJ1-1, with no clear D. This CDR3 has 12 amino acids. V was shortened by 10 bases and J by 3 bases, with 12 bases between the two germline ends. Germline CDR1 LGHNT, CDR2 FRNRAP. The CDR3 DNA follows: TGTGCTACCCAGAGGGATGACACTGAAGCTTTCTTT. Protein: CATQRDDTEAFF.

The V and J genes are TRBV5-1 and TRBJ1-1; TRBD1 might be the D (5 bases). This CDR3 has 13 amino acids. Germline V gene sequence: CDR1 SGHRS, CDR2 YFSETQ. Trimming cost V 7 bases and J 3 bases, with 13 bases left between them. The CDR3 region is CASQKQVDTEAFF. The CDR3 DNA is TGCGCCAGCCAGAAACAGGTGGACACTGAAGCTTTCTTT.

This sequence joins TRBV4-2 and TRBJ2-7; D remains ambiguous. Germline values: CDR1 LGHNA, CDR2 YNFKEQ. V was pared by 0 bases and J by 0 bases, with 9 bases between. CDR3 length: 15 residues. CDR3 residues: CASSQELTDSYEQYF. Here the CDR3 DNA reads TGTGCCAGCAGCCAAGAGTTAACGGACTCCTACGAGCAGTACTTC.